Below, 21 T cell receptor beta chains from the same sample are listed, as sequenced in a study of T cells after yellow fever vaccination. One entry per CDR3 protein, called by TCRdb with MiXCR from the 5' RACE reads. The sample has 150,000 to 200,000 distinct CDR3 sequences; about 6% are singletons. The specimen was CD4+ T cells sorted from PBMCs, collected on the day of the first yellow fever vaccination. Every receptor here comes from a man aged 18 to 29 who received the YFV17D yellow fever vaccine.

This clonotype was detected many times. The chain recombines TRBV4-2 with TRBJ1-3, with D unresolved. The CDR3 covers 15 residues. Germline CDR1 is LGHNA and CDR2 is YNFKEQ. V dropped 0 bases and J dropped 3 bases, with 9 bases sitting between them. As DNA, the CDR3 is TGTGCCAGCAGCCAAGATAGGGTTGTTGGAAACACCATATATTTT. It translates to CASSQDRVVGNTIYF.

Many counts were recorded for this clonotype. The genes are TRBV11-2 and TRBJ2-1; possibly TRBD2 for D (6 bases). Germline V gives CDR1 SGHAT, CDR2 FQNNGV. Trimming cost V 2 bases and J 5 bases, with 10 bases left between them. The CDR3 is 14 amino acids. CDR3 in amino acids: CASSLLGGHNEQFF. CDR3 coding DNA: TGTGCCAGCAGCTTACTGGGGGGACACAATGAGCAGTTCTTC. Supplemented by reference TRBV11-2 and TRBJ2-1, the full variable domain reads EAGVAQSPRYKIIEKRQSVAFWCNPISGHATLYWYQQILGQGPKLLIQFQNNGVVDDSQLPKDRFSAERLKGVDSTLKIQPAKLEDSAVYLCASSLLGGHNEQFFGPGTRLTVL.

This clonotype was recorded a few times. The chain couples TRBV12-3 or TRBV12-4 to TRBJ1-1; 7 bases are shared with TRBD1. Losses at the gene ends were 6 bases for V and 8 bases for J; bases not matched to a gene: 6. This CDR3 contains 12 residues. The CDR3 loop is CASSFGTEEAFF. For the CDR3, the DNA is TGTGCCAGCAGCTTCGGGACAGAAGAAGCTTTCTTT.

This clonotype was observed a few times. The genes are TRBV7-9 and TRBJ1-5; D gene ambiguous. The CDR3 is 15 residues long. The germline V gene encodes CDR1 SEHNR and CDR2 FQNEAQ (reference sequence). V was cut by 1 base and J by 2 bases, with 9 bases left in between. The chain's CDR3 is CASSLGSTGNQPQHF. The CDR3 DNA is TGTGCCAGCAGCTTAGGTAGCACGGGCAATCAGCCCCAGCATTTT. The complete variable domain, with remaining parts taken from reference TRBV7-9 and TRBJ1-5, reads DTGVSQNPRHKITKRGQNVTFRCDPISEHNRLYWYRQTLGQGPEFLTYFQNEAQLEKSRLLSDRFSAERPKGSFSTLEIQRTEQGDSAMYLCASSLGSTGNQPQHFGDGTRLSIL.

In this sample, this clonotype turned up many times. V usage is TRBV10-3 and J usage is TRBJ2-7; D gene unclear. The germline CDR1 and CDR2 sequences are ENHRY and SYGVKD. This CDR3 spans 11 amino acids. V lost 4 bases to trimming and J lost 5 bases, with 6 bases between them. This CDR3 reads CAISAVNEQYF. The CDR3 DNA reads as TGTGCCATCAGTGCGGTGAACGAGCAGTACTTC.

In its sample, this clonotype was seen many times. CDR3 DNA: TGTGCCAGCAGCCCATATGCCCCCAGGACTTTATACTCCTACAATGAGCAGTTCTTC. It codes for CASSPYAPRTLYSYNEQFF. This sequence joins TRBV7-3 and TRBJ2-1; TRBD2 is a possible D gene (5 bases). The germline V gene encodes CDR1 SGHTA and CDR2 FQGTGA. Trimming stripped 5 bases from V and 0 bases from J, with 23 bases between. The CDR3 loop spans 19 amino acids.

This clonotype was recorded at least ten times. The chain links TRBV19 to TRBJ1-6; no firm D call. Between the trimmed V and J ends, which lost 6 bases and 6 bases, there was a span of 6 bases. The CDR3 length is 12 residues. Looked up from germline, CDR1 is LNHDA and CDR2 is SQIVND (reference sequence). CDR3 nucleotides: TGTGCCAGTAGCGGCAGTAATTCACCCCTCCACTTT. Translated: CASSGSNSPLHF.

The table lists this clonotype with many counts. The J gene is TRBJ2-7, the V gene TRBV5-5, with D possibly called TRBD1 or TRBD2 (5 bases each). Between the trimmed V and J ends, which lost 1 base and 6 bases, there was a span of 14 bases. The CDR3 runs 14 residues. Germline V gene data show CDR1 as SGHKS and CDR2 as YYEKEE (reference sequence). DNA of the CDR3: TGTGCCAGCAGCTTGAGAGGGGTAAACTCCGAGCAGTACGTC. It is translated as CASSLRGVNSEQYV.

This clonotype was found many times. The chain joins TRBV4-2 to TRBJ1-5, with 7 bases that match TRBD1. The J segment lost 7 bases and the V segment lost 0 bases, leaving 9 bases of the junction unmatched. The length of the CDR3 is 16 residues. Per the germline V gene, CDR1 is LGHNA and CDR2 is YNFKEQ. Here the CDR3 DNA reads TGTGCCAGCAGCCAAGATTCGGGACAGCTGATGCAGCCCCAGCATTTT. It encodes CASSQDSGQLMQPQHF.

The sample holds many counts of this clonotype. The chain uses TRBV7-2 and TRBJ2-1; 12 positions agree with TRBD1. V gave up 5 bases and J gave up 8 bases; unmatched junction bases: 7. Germline CDR1 is SGHTA and CDR2 is FQGNSA. The CDR3 contains 15 residues. The DNA for the CDR3 is TGTGCCAGCAGCCGGCCGGGACAGGGGGCCCATGAGCAGTTCTTC. Its protein is CASSRPGQGAHEQFF.

A few counts support this clonotype. The chain joins TRBV12-3 or TRBV12-4 to TRBJ2-3; D remains unclear. V lost 6 bases and J lost 1, with 17 bases in between. This CDR3 contains 16 residues. CDR3 in amino acids: CASRRSRNRGTDTQYF. CDR3 nucleotide sequence: TGTGCCAGCAGAAGATCTAGGAACCGGGGCACAGATACGCAGTATTTT.

With respect to this clonotype: A much larger clone differs by one base, so this may be a read error. The V and J genes are TRBV7-2 and TRBJ2-1; D is undetermined. The CDR3 covers 12 residues. V lost 8 bases and J lost 0, with 5 bases in between. Looked up from germline, CDR1 is SGHTA and CDR2 is FQGNSA. This chain's CDR3 is CASASSYNEQFF. CDR3 coding DNA: TGTGCCAGCGCGAGCTCCTACAATGAGCAGTTCTTC.

CDR3 sequence (DNA): TGTGCCAGCAGCCCAGTCGATAGGACCCTCCACTTT. Its protein is CASSPVDRTLHF. This sequence joins TRBV5-6 and TRBJ1-6; unclear D gene. V lost 4 bases and J 14 bases, leaving 13 bases between the germline ends. Germline CDR1 is SGHDT and CDR2 is YYEEEE. CDR3 length: 12 amino acids.

This clonotype has just a few counts. J is TRBJ1-1 and V is TRBV21-1; the table's D call TRBD1 went unverified against the DNA. TRBV21-1 is labeled a pseudogene. The CDR3 sequence is 15 residues long. This chain's CDR3 is CAPGGCPTLNTEAFF. The CDR3 nucleotides read TGTGCCCCCGGGGGCTGCCCCACCTTGAACACTGAAGCTTTCTTT.

The chain recombines TRBV6-2 or TRBV6-3 with TRBJ1-1; D is ambiguous. The CDR3 contains 13 residues. Trimming removed 6 bases from V and 1 base from J, with 9 bases in between. Germline loops: CDR1 MNHEY, CDR2 SVGEGT. The CDR3 region is CASRLQQNTEAFF. CDR3 DNA sequence: TGTGCCAGCAGATTACAACAGAACACTGAAGCTTTCTTT.

Ten or more counts support this clonotype. This chain joins TRBV5-1 and TRBJ2-6; no clear D. V was trimmed by 4 bases and J by 0 bases, leaving 8 bases between them. Per the germline V gene, CDR1 is SGHRS and CDR2 is YFSETQ. This CDR3 is built from 15 residues. CDR3 residues: CASSPTDSGANVLTF. As DNA, the CDR3 is TGCGCCAGCAGCCCTACAGACTCTGGGGCCAACGTCCTGACTTTC.

This clonotype occurred many times. V is TRBV20-1 and J is TRBJ2-3; 8 bases match TRBD2. CDR1 is DFQATT and CDR2 is SNEGSKA in the germline V gene (reference sequence). Germline trimming cut 3 bases from V and 1 base from J; bases unmatched to any gene: 0. This CDR3 is built from 13 residues. CDR3 sequence reads: CSASGGGTDTQYF. The CDR3 region has the DNA TGCAGTGCTAGCGGGGGGGGCACAGATACGCAGTATTTT.

This clonotype came up many times. The CDR3 spells CASSLGTAVETQYF. CDR3 bases: TGTGCCAGCAGCTTAGGGACCGCTGTGGAGACCCAGTACTTC. The chain has TRBV11-2 and TRBJ2-5; D is ambiguous. Germline V lookup: CDR1 SGHAT, CDR2 FQNNGV. The CDR3 sequence is 14 residues long. V lost 1 base to trimming and J lost 5 bases, with 11 bases between them.

This clonotype was seen a handful of times. The chain recombines TRBV7-2 with TRBJ2-1; D ambiguous. V was shortened by 5 bases and J by 9 bases, with 11 bases between the two germline ends. The CDR3 covers 12 residues. Germline CDR1 and CDR2: SGHTA and FQGNSA. In DNA form, the CDR3 reads TGTGCCAGCAGCCCCCAGGCGCGTGAGCAGTTCTTC. Its translation is CASSPQAREQFF.

This clonotype was counted many times. This chain joins TRBV7-2 and TRBJ2-7, with a weak D call TRBD2 (5 bases). The V gene's germline CDR1 is SGHTA and CDR2 FQGNSA. V was pared by 1 base and J by 4 bases, with 5 bases between. CDR3 size: 12 residues. The CDR3 reads CASSLVAYEQYF. CDR3 sequence (DNA): TGTGCCAGCAGCTTAGTAGCGTACGAGCAGTACTTC.

This clonotype was detected ten times or more. V and J are TRBV6-5 and TRBJ2-7; D is perhaps TRBD1 (6 bases). Germline loops: CDR1 MNHEY, CDR2 SVGAGI. There are 15 residues in the CDR3. The V end was cut by 0 bases, the J end by 4 bases, with 13 bases between. CDR3 nucleotides: TGTGCCAGCAGTTACTCATCAGGGGTCAGGTACGAGCAGTACGTC. Protein: CASSYSSGVRYEQYV.